This entry is about one T cell receptor beta chain. Its antigen is unidentified. This entry is derived from a study of STAT3 mutations in large granular lymphocyte leukemia. Study-wide results and limits: In T-cell large granular lymphocyte leukemia, about half of patients showed multiple immunodominant subclonotypes. All newly emerging clones after therapy were STAT3 wild type. In several patients, dominant TCR clone burden exceeded STAT3 mutant burden.

Data came from immunoSEQ multiplex PCR; TCRdb stores just in-frame clones and leaves some out. The sample records 15,000 to 20,000 clones, 84% being singletons. Sequencing was performed on peripheral blood mononuclear cells. The sequence came from a man between 50 and 59 years old with T-cell large granular lymphocyte leukemia. Some clones in this sample may be carry-over from other donors' samples.

CDR3 bases: TGCGCCAGCAGAGAAGGGGGTAAACATCAGCCCCAGCATTTT. Its translation is CASREGGKHQPQHF. The chain uses TRBV10-2 and TRBJ1-5; weak D call: TRBD1 (6 bases). Germline assignment: CDR1 WSHSY and CDR2 SAAADI. V was shortened by 6 bases and J by 5 bases, with 14 bases between the two germline ends. The CDR3 covers 14 residues.